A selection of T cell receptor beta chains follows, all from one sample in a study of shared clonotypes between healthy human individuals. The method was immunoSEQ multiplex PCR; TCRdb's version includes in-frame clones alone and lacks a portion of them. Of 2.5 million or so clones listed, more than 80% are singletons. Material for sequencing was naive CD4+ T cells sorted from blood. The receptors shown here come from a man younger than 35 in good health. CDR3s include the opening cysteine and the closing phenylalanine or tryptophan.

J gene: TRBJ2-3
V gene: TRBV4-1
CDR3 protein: CASSQEASGRGTDTQYF

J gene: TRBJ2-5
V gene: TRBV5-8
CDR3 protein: CASSPTRGRETQYF

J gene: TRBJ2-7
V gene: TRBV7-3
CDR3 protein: CASSLQGSSYEQYF

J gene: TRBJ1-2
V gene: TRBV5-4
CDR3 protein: CASSLVSGPDPYYGYTF

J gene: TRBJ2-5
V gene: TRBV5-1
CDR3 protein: CASSETVRGETQYF

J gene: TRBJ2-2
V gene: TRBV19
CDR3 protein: CASSGRLGGANTGELFF

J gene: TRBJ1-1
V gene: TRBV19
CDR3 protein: CASSIGRDGRGGTEAFF

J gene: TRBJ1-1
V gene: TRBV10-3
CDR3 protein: CAISDTWTVTEAFF

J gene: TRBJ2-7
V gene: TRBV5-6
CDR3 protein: CASSFSGSRAYEQYF

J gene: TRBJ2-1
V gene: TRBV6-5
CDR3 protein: CASSSKTLTNEQFF

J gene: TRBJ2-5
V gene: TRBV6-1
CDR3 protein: CASNVPGGETQYF

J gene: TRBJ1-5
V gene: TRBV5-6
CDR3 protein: CASHTQGSGQPQHF

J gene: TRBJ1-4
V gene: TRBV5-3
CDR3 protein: CARSGTGSPNEKLFF

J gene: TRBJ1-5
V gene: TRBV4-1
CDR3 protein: CASSQEGQGGQPQHF

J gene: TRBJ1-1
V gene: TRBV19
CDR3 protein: CASTFGEGVGTEAFF

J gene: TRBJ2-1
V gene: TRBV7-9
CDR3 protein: CASSPGTSGDEQFF

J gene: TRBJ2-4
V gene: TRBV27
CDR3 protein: CASSPVGSRGNIQYF

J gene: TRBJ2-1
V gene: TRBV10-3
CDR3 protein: CATHATGSVYNEQFF

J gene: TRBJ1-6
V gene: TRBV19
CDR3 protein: CASSGLEVEGPPLHF

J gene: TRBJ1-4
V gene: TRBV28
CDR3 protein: CASSLSGRGFEKLFF

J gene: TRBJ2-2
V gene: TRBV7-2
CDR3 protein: CASSSGRHTGELFF

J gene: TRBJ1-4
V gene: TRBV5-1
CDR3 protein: CASSLDRPGEKLFF

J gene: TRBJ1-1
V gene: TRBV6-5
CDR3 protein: CASSYGPPTGTEAFF

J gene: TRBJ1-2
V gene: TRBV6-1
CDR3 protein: CASSEWSTSPGYTF

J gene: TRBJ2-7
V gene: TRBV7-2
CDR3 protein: CASSLAGGESYEQYF

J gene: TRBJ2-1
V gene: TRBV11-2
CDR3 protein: CASSLMIEQFF

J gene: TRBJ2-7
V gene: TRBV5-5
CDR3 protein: CASSLGTVGSYEQYF